This TCR beta chain was observed in a study of T-cell memory formation after mild COVID-19. Background on the study: There were largely donor-specific TCR clusters. The study, taken as a whole, reports: A subset of responding clones appeared in pre-infection memory, suggesting cross-reactive memory joined.

Germline CDR1 and CDR2: SNHLY and FYNNEI. The V and J ends lost 3 bases and 5 bases respectively, with 10 bases between them. This CDR3 is 13 amino acids long. By proportion, this clonotype is medium-sized. Its antigen remains unknown. TCR alpha and TCR beta cDNA libraries with sample barcodes and UMIs came from 5'RACE using constant-segment primers. MiXCR was run by TCRdb on the 5' RACE reads, yielding one entry per CDR3 protein. The repertoire has around 300,000 distinct CDR3 sequences, 15% to 20% of them found once; the top ten carry 20% to 25%. The chain couples TRBV2 to TRBJ2-5; a weak D match, TRBD2 (5 bases). The TCR sequence derives from a man aged 18 to 35 who had mild COVID-19 (a few samples of this study predate the infection). Cell type and time point are not known. Input material: PBMCs or a T cell subset sorted from them (not recorded which). CDR3: CASSESPGETQYF. CDR3 bases: TGTGCCAGCAGTGAGAGTCCGGGGGAGACCCAGTACTTC.